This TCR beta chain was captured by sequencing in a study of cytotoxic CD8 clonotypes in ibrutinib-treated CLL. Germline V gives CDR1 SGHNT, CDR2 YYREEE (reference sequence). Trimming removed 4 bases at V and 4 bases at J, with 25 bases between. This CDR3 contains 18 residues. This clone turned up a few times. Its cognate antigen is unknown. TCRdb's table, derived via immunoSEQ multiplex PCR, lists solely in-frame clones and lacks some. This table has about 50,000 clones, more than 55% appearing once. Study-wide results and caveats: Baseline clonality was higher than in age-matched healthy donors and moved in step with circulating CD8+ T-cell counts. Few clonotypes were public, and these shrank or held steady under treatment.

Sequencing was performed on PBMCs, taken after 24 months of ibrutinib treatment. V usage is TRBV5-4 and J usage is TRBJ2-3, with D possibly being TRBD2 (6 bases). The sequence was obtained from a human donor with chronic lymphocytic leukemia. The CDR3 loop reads CASSTWGWAPEGPDTQYF. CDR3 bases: TGTGCCAGCAGCACTTGGGGATGGGCTCCGGAGGGCCCAGATACGCAGTATTTT.